This T cell receptor (beta chain) was sequenced during a study of T-cell reconstitution after alpha-beta-depleted transplantation in children. The study's findings and limits: Several hundred expanded graft clones reportedly gave rise to the alpha-beta T cells present about two months after transplant.

The CDR3 extends over 15 amino acids. Germline V lookup: CDR1 MNHEY, CDR2 SMNVEV (reference sequence). Trimming cost V 6 bases and J 2 bases; bases outside gene matches: 10. In its sample, this clonotype was seen many times. Its antigen is unidentified. Preparation of the TCRbeta library was carried out with unique molecular identifiers. TCRdb passed the PCR reads through MiXCR, listing each CDR3 protein once. The table includes around 300,000 distinct CDR3 sequences, 9.5% to 13% detected once. This specimen consisted of peripheral blood, obtained 180 days after TCRalphabeta/CD19-depleted stem cell transplant. This chain joins TRBV27 and TRBJ2-7, with 7 bases lining up with TRBD2. The receptor was isolated from a male patient aged 2 to 10 who had a stem cell transplant for chronic granulomatous disease, so the T cells may come from the graft donor. CDR3 sequence reads: CASRKVLGGTYEQYF. CDR3 in DNA: TGTGCCAGCAGGAAAGTTTTGGGGGGGACCTACGAGCAGTACTTC.